This TCR beta chain was captured by sequencing in a study of blood T cell repertoires in COVID-19. Only in-frame clones appear in the TCRdb table, and some are missing; sequencing was by immunoSEQ multiplex PCR. The data show about 73,000 clones, 80% to 90% seen once. A few counts support this clone. The CDR3 totals 12 residues. In germline, CDR1 is SGHRS, CDR2 YFSETQ. V was pared by 4 bases and J by 9 bases, with 8 bases between. V usage is TRBV5-1 and J usage is TRBJ1-6, with D tentatively TRBD1 (6 bases). The sequence came from a middle-aged man with active COVID-19. Sequencing used peripheral blood. This chain's CDR3 is CASSPDSSPLHF. The CDR3 nucleotides read TGCGCCAGCAGCCCGGACAGTTCACCCCTCCACTTT.